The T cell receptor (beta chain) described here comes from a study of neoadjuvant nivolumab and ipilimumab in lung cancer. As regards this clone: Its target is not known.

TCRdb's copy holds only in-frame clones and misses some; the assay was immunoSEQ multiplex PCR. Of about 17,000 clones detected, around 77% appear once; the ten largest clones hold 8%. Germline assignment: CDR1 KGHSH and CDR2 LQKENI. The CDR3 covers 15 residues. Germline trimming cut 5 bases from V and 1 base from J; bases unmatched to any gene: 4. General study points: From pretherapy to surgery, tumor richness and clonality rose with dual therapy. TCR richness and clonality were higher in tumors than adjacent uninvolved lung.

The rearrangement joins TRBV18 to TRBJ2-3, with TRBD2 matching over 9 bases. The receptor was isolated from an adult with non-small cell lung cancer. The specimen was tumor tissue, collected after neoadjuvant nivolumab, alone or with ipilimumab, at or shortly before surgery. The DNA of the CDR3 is TGTGCCAGCTCAGTAGCGGGGGATCGCACAGATACGCAGTATTTT. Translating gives CASSVAGDRTDTQYF.